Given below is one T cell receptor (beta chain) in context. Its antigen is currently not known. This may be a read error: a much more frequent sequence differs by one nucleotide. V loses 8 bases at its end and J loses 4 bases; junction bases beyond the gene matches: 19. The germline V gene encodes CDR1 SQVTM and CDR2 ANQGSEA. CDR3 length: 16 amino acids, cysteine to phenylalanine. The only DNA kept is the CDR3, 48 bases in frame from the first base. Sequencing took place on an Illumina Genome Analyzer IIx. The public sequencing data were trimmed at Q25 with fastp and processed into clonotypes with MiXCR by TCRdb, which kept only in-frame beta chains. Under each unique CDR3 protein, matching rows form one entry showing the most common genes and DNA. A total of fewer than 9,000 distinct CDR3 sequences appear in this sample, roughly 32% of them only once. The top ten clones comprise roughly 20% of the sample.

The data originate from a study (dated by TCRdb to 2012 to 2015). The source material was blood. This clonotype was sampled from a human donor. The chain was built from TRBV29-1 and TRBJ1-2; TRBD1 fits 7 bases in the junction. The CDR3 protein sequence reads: CSTWDSRTPSGYGYTF. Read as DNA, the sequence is TGCAGCACCTGGGACAGCCGAACACCTTCTGGCTATGGCTACACCTTC.